What follows describes a single T cell receptor beta chain. Its antigen is unknown. Base qualities are missing; no much larger clone stands one base away. TCR CDR3 regions were amplified from genomic DNA by multiplex PCR using the deep immunoSEQ assay. For each cell subset, the extracted genomic DNA was distributed evenly across all wells of several immunoSEQ 96-well plates, and each plate served as one replicate. For sorted subsets, approximately 190 ng of genomic DNA, equivalent to tens of thousands of T cell genomes, went into each replicate PCR. Purified libraries were quantified with a Qubit 3.0 fluorometer, sized on a Bioanalyzer 2100, and re-quantified with the KAPA Library Quantification kit. Every immunoSEQ 96-well plate was sequenced on a dedicated single-read 150-cycle Illumina NextSeq 550 flow cell. In the original analysis: Because the immunoSEQ output held only junctional sequences and lacked quality scores, the filtering could not match the filtering applied to full-length reads. Sequences were annotated with PyIR, a Python wrapper for IgBLAST v1.9, and V/J genes and CDR3 were assigned using IMGT germline references. Any read was removed if the V/J assignment was weak (E-value above 1e-6), the CDR3 was missing, or the read contained stop codons, out-of-frame junctions, or ambiguous translated residues. V3J clonotypes were defined by identical inferred V gene, J gene, and CDR3 amino acid sequence. Percentage overlap between repertoires was calculated by dividing the number of shared unique clonotypes by the size of the smaller repertoire. Three approaches were used to assess repertoire richness: RTK rarefaction, the Chao1 estimator, and Recon v2.1 estimates of unobserved clonotypes. Generation probabilities were computed with OLGA for all TCRbeta clonotypes obtained by the gDNA method from a handful of donors. TCRdb limited this immuneACCESS table to in-frame rearrangements with V and J called. A share of clones is missing; checked studies link under half to unresolved V genes, and the rest is unexplained. The V and J calls and clone size come from that table; D and trimming were worked out from the DNA. The sample table contains 2 million to 2.5 million clones; only one count was recorded for around 92% of them. The ten largest make up about 0.36% of the sample.

The sample originates from a study of shared clonotypes between healthy human individuals (dated by TCRdb to the early 2020s). For the wider study: The cohort comprised a couple of women and a few men aged 18 to 49 years. For each donor, CD4 naive and CD4 memory were each run on three plates, CD8 naive on two plates, and CD8 memory on one plate. Blood TCR repertoires of about 5 healthy adults were deeply sequenced to estimate repertoire size and the extent of clonotype sharing between individuals. Different laboratories and diverse techniques were used to prepare libraries and sequence TCR repertoires, to increase sequencing depth and limit assay-specific biases. Between about 0.8 and 8.9 billion PBMCs per donor were obtained by leukapheresis.

The donors were healthy, HIV-negative adults who had no recently reported acute infections or vaccinations. All donors were Caucasian adults living in Nashville, Tennessee, USA. Magnetic negative selection was used to enrich CD4+ T cells, after which naive cells were positively selected on CD45RA and the negative fraction became the memory subset. After blood collection by leukapheresis, PBMCs were isolated using Ficoll-Histopaque density gradient centrifugation and then cryopreserved in the vapor phase of liquid nitrogen. Purity and quantity of every magnetically sorted T cell population were checked by analytical flow cytometry. Genomic DNA was isolated from each sorted fraction and quantified by UV absorbance on a Nanodrop 2000c. Study-wide findings and limitations: When a handful of donors were compared, the shared fraction of clonotypes was about 5% for naive CD4, about 4% for naive CD8, 2.3% for memory CD4, and under 0.5% for memory CD8. The small number of donors limited the genetic and exposure-history diversity represented. Higher generation probabilities were observed for clonotypes shared by all four sorted-subset donors than for non-shared clonotypes. Only blood was sampled, and tissue TCR repertoires likely differ from those in blood. Pairwise subsampling led to the expectation that sequencing depth would affect the degree of clonotype sharing among donors. Even with the large sequencing depth, rarefaction of the sorted-subset datasets indicated that sequencing was incomplete. Naive subsets generally had larger estimated clonotype richness than memory subsets.

The CDR3 starts with the cysteine, ends with the phenylalanine, and has 14 residues. Left in the record is the CDR3 DNA by itself, 42 bases read in frame from the first base. Unmatched junction bases come to 7, with V trimmed by 4 bases and J by 7 bases. According to the germline V gene, CDR1 reads SGHRS and CDR2 reads YFSETQ. Here the chain combines TRBV5-1 and TRBJ2-7, and 11 junction bases match TRBD1. The clonotype comes from a man aged 18 to 30 in good health. Some clones in this sample may be carry-over from other donors' samples. Source material: naive CD4+ T cells from PBMCs. The sample's cell subset or site, from its label and the paper: CD45RA+ positively selected. The CDR3 region reads CASSNGQGAWEQYF. The DNA sequence follows: TGCGCCAGCAGCAATGGACAGGGGGCGTGGGAGCAGTACTTC. Outside the CDR3, residues come from the reference TRBV5-1 and TRBJ2-7 proteins, so the full variable domain is: KAGVTQTPRYLIKTRGQQVTLSCSPISGHRSVSWYQQTPGQGLQFLFEYFSETQRNKGNFPGRFSGRQFSNSRSEMNVSTLELGDSALYLCASSNGQGAWEQYFGPGTRLTVT.